What follows are 9 T cell receptor beta chains derived from one specimen sequenced in a study of T cells after yellow fever vaccination. TCRdb processed the 5' RACE reads anew with MiXCR; each CDR3 protein has one entry. The top ten clones hold 30% to 45% of a sample with 180,000 or so distinct CDR3 sequences, roughly 11% of them seen once. The sequences come from CD8+ T cells sorted from PBMCs, collected 15 days after the yellow fever booster vaccination. The source is a man aged 18 to 29 who received the YFV17D yellow fever vaccine.

In this sample, this clonotype turned up a few times. V gene TRBV7-9 combines with J gene TRBJ2-1; 7 bases agree with TRBD1. The ends lost 5 bases at V and 2 bases at J; junction bases unmatched: 12. This CDR3 is built from 17 residues. Germline CDR1 and CDR2: SEHNR and FQNEAQ (reference sequence). As DNA, the CDR3 is TGTGCCAGCAGCATTACCCGGACAGGAAAGACCTACAATGAGCAGTTCTTC. Encoded protein: CASSITRTGKTYNEQFF. The complete variable domain, with remaining parts taken from reference TRBV7-9 and TRBJ2-1, reads DTGVSQNPRHKITKRGQNVTFRCDPISEHNRLYWYRQTLGQGPEFLTYFQNEAQLEKSRLLSDRFSAERPKGSFSTLEIQRTEQGDSAMYLCASSITRTGKTYNEQFFGPGTRLTVL.

The sample holds a few counts of this clonotype. The chain has TRBV12-3 or TRBV12-4 and TRBJ2-6; D may match TRBD1 or TRBD2 (5 bases each). The V end lost 5 bases, the J end lost 0 bases, and 8 bases lay between the germline ends. The length of the CDR3 is 15 residues. The CDR3 sequence: CASSPGASGANVLTF. Written as DNA, the CDR3 is TGTGCCAGCAGTCCCGGGGCCTCTGGGGCCAACGTCCTGACTTTC.

This chain connects TRBV13 to TRBJ2-2; D possibly corresponds to TRBD1 (6 bases). V was pared by 3 bases and J by 6 bases, with 14 bases between. Germline CDR1 and CDR2: PRHDT and FYEKMQ (reference sequence). The CDR3 is 15 amino acids. The CDR3 bases are TGTGCCAGCAGCTTGGGCAGGGGAGAACCCGGGGAGCTGTTTTTT. This translates into CASSLGRGEPGELFF.

In this sample, this clonotype turned up a few times. The J gene is TRBJ2-1, the V gene TRBV11-2, with D tentatively TRBD1 (5 bases). The CDR3 has 15 amino acids. Trimming took 5 bases from V and 2 from J, leaving 13 bases between them. The germline CDR1 and CDR2 sequences are SGHAT and FQNNGV. CDR3 in amino acids: CASSETDLPYNEQFF. In DNA form, the CDR3 reads TGTGCCAGCAGCGAGACAGATCTCCCCTACAATGAGCAGTTCTTC.

The chain joins TRBV5-4 to TRBJ2-5, with D perhaps being TRBD1 or TRBD2 (5 bases each). The V gene lost 5 bases and the J gene lost 5 bases, with 22 bases spanning the gap. Per germline, CDR1 SGHNT and CDR2 YYREEE (reference sequence). The CDR3 consists of 16 residues. The CDR3 region has the DNA TGTGCCAGCAGGGCGTGGACCGGGACGGACGGCGAGACCCAGTACTTC. Its protein product is CASRAWTGTDGETQYF.

The chain links TRBV4-1 to TRBJ2-3; 7 bases line up with TRBD1. V shed 3 bases and J 6 bases; nucleotides not matched to a gene: 18. The CDR3 totals 18 residues. Germline V gives CDR1 MGHRA, CDR2 YSYEKL. CDR3 DNA sequence: TGCGCCAGCAGCCAGGAGTACAGGGGTTCAATCGTTATTGATACGCAGTATTTT. This gives the protein CASSQEYRGSIVIDTQYF.

This clonotype was counted only a few times. The chain couples TRBV7-9 to TRBJ2-7, with D possibly TRBD1 on 6 matching bases. CDR3 length: 15 residues. CDR1 and CDR2 from the germline V gene are SEHNR and FQNEAQ (reference sequence). The V gene lost 6 bases and the J gene lost 0 bases, with 15 bases spanning the gap. Written as DNA, the CDR3 is TGTGCCAGCAGTTCCGGGACATCCAGCTCCTACGAGCAGTACTTC. Its translation is CASSSGTSSSYEQYF.

This clonotype was counted ten times or more. CDR3 bases: TGTGCCAGCAGCGTAGGAGATACGCAGTATTTT. As protein: CASSVGDTQYF. The V gene is TRBV9, the J gene TRBJ2-3; D gene ambiguous. The CDR3 runs to 11 residues. Trimming stripped 0 bases from V and 5 bases from J, with 1 base between. Germline values: CDR1 SGDLS, CDR2 YYNGEE. The complete variable domain, with remaining parts taken from reference TRBV9 and TRBJ2-3, reads DSGVTQTPKHLITATGQRVTLRCSPRSGDLSVYWYQQSLDQGLQFLIQYYNGEERAKGNILERFSAQQFPDLHSELNLSSLELGDSALYFCASSVGDTQYFGPGTRLTVL.

This sequence joins TRBV5-5 and TRBJ2-1; 12 bases line up with TRBD2. Trimming cost V 3 bases and J 6 bases; bases outside gene matches: 4. Germline assignment: CDR1 SGHKS and CDR2 YYEKEE (reference sequence). This CDR3 has 15 residues. The CDR3 loop is CASSSGLAGFNEQFF. The DNA of the CDR3 is TGTGCCAGCAGCTCGGGACTAGCGGGTTTCAATGAGCAGTTCTTC.